The TCR beta chain under discussion was sequenced for a study of T cells in Graves' hyperthyroidism and ophthalmopathy (dated by TCRdb to 2018 to 2020). Context from the whole study: To identify distinguishing TCR V-J signatures, a discovery cohort of 100 or so patients was used, comprising fewer than 45 with Graves' ophthalmopathy and under 60 with stable Graves' hyperthyroidism. After sampling, hyperthyroidism patients received methimazole starting at 30 mg daily, and ophthalmopathy patients received high-dose intravenous methylprednisolone. The study also compared thyroid tissue and blood T-cell repertoires from several Graves' hyperthyroidism patients. Prospective prediction of ophthalmopathy was tested in an independent validation cohort of 18 to 20 hyperthyroidism patients and 17 patients who later progressed to ophthalmopathy. TCR Vbeta CDR3 sequencing of roughly 140 peripheral blood samples (under 45 ophthalmopathy, 75 to 80 hyperthyroidism and roughly 17 progressor patients) is reported in the paper. For training and testing, the 100 or so patients in the discovery cohort were randomly divided in a 7:3 ratio.

Graves' hyperthyroidism was defined as stable when no progression to ophthalmopathy occurred over 18 months of follow-up. Hyperthyroidism patients were aged 18 to 65 years and newly diagnosed, with disease duration of less than 2 months. Patients with uncontrolled infections, other autoimmune diseases, pregnancy or lactation were excluded. Diagnoses relied on clinical symptoms, serum thyroxine and TRAb, thyroid ultrasound and orbital computed tomography. Total RNA was extracted using Trizol reagent, and RNA quality was assessed on an Agilent 2100 Bioanalyzer. There are many counts of this clonotype. This clone's antigen is unknown. Nothing much larger sits one base from this clone, and base qualities are not available. Study-level results and caveats: No statistical method was used to set the sample size in advance, and investigators knew the group allocation. In validation, the model predicted progression to ophthalmopathy a median of 6.5 months before onset, with roughly 70% sensitivity and just under 75% specificity. A 13 V-J signature model separated ophthalmopathy from stable hyperthyroidism, with 87.88% sensitivity and about 81% specificity in cross-validation and 80%/75% in testing. Most expanded thyroid clonotypes (frequency above 0.001) were also found in blood, which suggests that blood repertoires may mirror thyroid immune responses.

The TCR beta CDR3 regions were amplified from the RNA transcripts. The first round of RT-PCR for the TCR CDR3 was performed with the HTBI primer set and the Qiagen OneStep RT-PCR kit. Libraries were constructed in a second round of multiplex PCR, after which size selection and purification were performed. Paired-end sequencing of the libraries was performed with 100 bp reads on an Illumina HiSeq2000. For the original study's pipeline: Raw data were processed with SOAPnuke, discarding reads with adapters, uncalled bases, mean Phred below 15, or no exact constant-primer or identifier match. COPE v1.2.5 was used to merge the high-quality paired reads, and each unique nucleotide sequence was defined as a clonotype. MiTCR v1.1 was used to align the clonotypes against IMGT TRBV, TRBD and TRBJ reference segments. The analysis was restricted to V-J combinations with a frequency above 0.0001, which together covered approximately 99% of the repertoires. The TCS score was defined as F50 (clonal expansion) divided by E x V (chaos), with BLOSUM62-based TCRdist calculated between CDR3 peptides within each V-J. Welch's t-statistics and random forest reduced around 520 V-J features to roughly 13, which were used in a naive Bayes classifier (R e1071). The similarity between thyroid and blood repertoires was quantified using the Morisita-Horn index. The public reads were quality trimmed at Q25 with fastp and then assembled into clones with MiXCR by TCRdb, keeping productive beta chains. Rows are combined by CDR3 protein, so each entry shows the most common genes and DNA. TCRdb, not the authors, supplied the V and J calls. This sample has 450,000 to 700,000 distinct CDR3 sequences in its table, and about 43% of those were observed once. The top ten constitute around 8% of the sample.

The CDR3 covers 13 residues, taking in both the cysteine and the phenylalanine. This entry keeps only the CDR3 DNA: 39 bases, framed from base 1. V is clipped by 6 bases and J by 5 bases, and the sequence between their germline boundaries is 13 bases long. For CDR1 and CDR2, the germline V gene (reference sequence) lists MNHNY and SVGAGI. The sequenced sample was peripheral blood or thyroid tissue (not recorded which). The origin of this receptor is a woman in her late teens or twenties with Graves' hyperthyroidism. The chain uses TRBV6-6 and TRBJ1-1; TRBD1 is a weak D gene call, 5 bases matching. The CDR3 region has the sequence CASSPPGSTEAFF. The nucleotide sequence is TGTGCCAGCAGCCCCCCAGGGAGTACTGAAGCTTTCTTT.